This T cell receptor (beta chain) derives from a study of T-cell memory formation after mild COVID-19. For the study at large: Most TCR clusters belonged to a single donor.

Per the germline V gene, CDR1 is SNHLY and CDR2 is FYNNEI. This CDR3 region has 14 residues. Trimming shortened V by 5 bases and J by 5 bases, and 16 bases separated the two germline ends. TCRdb used MiXCR to reprocess the 5' RACE reads, holding one entry per CDR3 protein. Counted here are roughly 600,000 distinct CDR3 sequences, more than 15% occurring once; the ten biggest clones make up about 12%. General study results and limits: Contracting CD4+ clones sat mainly in CM and EM; CD8+ in EMRA. Day 15 to 85 contractors were CD4/CD8 balanced; later expanders leaned CD4+. Some clones that responded were present in memory (sampled pre-infection), which suggests cross-reactive memory joined.

Concerning this clonotype itself: Its antigen is undetermined.

The sequence was obtained from an adult woman who had mild COVID-19 (a few samples of this study predate the infection). Cell type and time point are not known. This chain connects TRBV2 to TRBJ2-7; D might be TRBD1 or TRBD2, each matching 5 bases. The material sequenced was PBMCs or a T cell subset sorted from them (not recorded which). The CDR3 sequence is CASSLRQRVNEQYF. The CDR3, as DNA: TGTGCCAGCAGTCTACGACAGAGGGTAAACGAGCAGTACTTC.